A selection of T cell receptor beta chains follows, all from one sample in a study of blood T cell repertoires in COVID-19. Generated by immunoSEQ multiplex PCR, the TCRdb table keeps only in-frame clones and is missing some. This sample has roughly 43,000 clones, with 70% to 90% found just once. The sequencing input was peripheral blood. Receptors were obtained from a human donor in a cohort sampled during active COVID-19. The donor label of this sample is uncertain. The CDR3 runs from the conserved cysteine through the conserved F or W. Fields, in order: V gene, J gene, clone size, D gene, CDR3 protein, CDR3 DNA. The D gene is left open where the match is weak. The size field is filled for only some rows; it gives once, few, many or a size class.

TRBV19	TRBJ1-4	NA	NA	CASSFSTGEKLFF	TGTGCCAGTAGTTTCTCGACAGGAGAAAAACTGTTTTTT
TRBV9	TRBJ2-5	NA	TRBD1	CASSVAPGLKQGTPSTQYF	TGTGCCAGCAGCGTAGCCCCAGGTCTGAAACAGGGGACCCCCAGCACCCAGTACTTC
TRBV11-2	TRBJ2-2	NA	TRBD1	CASSEGQGYTGELFF	TGTGCCAGCAGCGAAGGACAGGGTTACACCGGGGAGCTGTTTTTT
TRBV4-3	TRBJ2-2	few	NA	CASSQGALGTGELFF	TGCGCCAGCAGCCAAGGAGCTCTCGGCACCGGGGAGCTGTTTTTT
TRBV24-1	TRBJ2-1	NA	NA	CATSASEYNEQFF	TGTGCCACCAGCGCTAGCGAGTACAATGAGCAGTTCTTC
TRBV24-1	TRBJ2-2	NA	NA	CATSDPPGLRGGTGELFF	TGTGCCACCAGTGACCCACCGGGACTAAGGGGGGGCACCGGGGAGCTGTTTTTT
TRBV18	TRBJ2-5	NA	TRBD1	CASSPGDRPQETQYF	TGTGCCAGCTCACCAGGGGACAGGCCCCAAGAGACCCAGTACTTC
TRBV14	TRBJ2-7	NA	TRBD1	CASSQAVRTGRAHEQYF	TGTGCCAGCAGCCAAGCGGTCAGGACAGGGAGAGCCCACGAGCAGTACTTC
TRBV25-1	TRBJ1-2	NA	NA	CASSEAVYGYTF	TGTGCCAGCAGTGAAGCAGTCTATGGCTACACCTTC
TRBV5-6	TRBJ2-1	once	TRBD2	CASSLALAGVEQFF	TGTGCCAGCAGCTTGGCCCTAGCGGGGGTTGAGCAGTTCTTC
TRBV10-3	TRBJ1-5	NA	NA	CAITGGAKQPQHF	TGTGCCATCACGGGGGGGGCGAAGCAGCCCCAGCATTTT
TRBV7-9	TRBJ2-1	NA	NA	CASSFSGRVSYNEQFF	TGTGCCAGCAGTTTTAGCGGTCGGGTTTCCTACAATGAGCAGTTCTTC